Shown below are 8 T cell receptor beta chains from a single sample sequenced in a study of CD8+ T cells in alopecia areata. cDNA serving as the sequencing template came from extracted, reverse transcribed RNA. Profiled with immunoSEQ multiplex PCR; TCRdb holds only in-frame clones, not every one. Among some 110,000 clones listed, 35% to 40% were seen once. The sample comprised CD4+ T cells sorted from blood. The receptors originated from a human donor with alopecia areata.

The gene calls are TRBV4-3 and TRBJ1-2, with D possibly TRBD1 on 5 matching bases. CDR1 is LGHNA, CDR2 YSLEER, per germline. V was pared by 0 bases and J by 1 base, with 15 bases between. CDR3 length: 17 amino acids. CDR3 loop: CASSQDHKGALNYGYTF. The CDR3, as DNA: TGCGCCAGCAGCCAAGATCATAAAGGGGCGCTTAACTATGGCTACACCTTC.

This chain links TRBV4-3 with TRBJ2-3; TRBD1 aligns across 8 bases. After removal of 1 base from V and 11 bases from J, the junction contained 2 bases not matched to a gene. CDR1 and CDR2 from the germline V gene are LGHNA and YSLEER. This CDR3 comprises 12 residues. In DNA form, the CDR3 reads TGCGCCAGCAGCCAAGTGACAGGGGAGCAGTATTTT. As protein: CASSQVTGEQYF.

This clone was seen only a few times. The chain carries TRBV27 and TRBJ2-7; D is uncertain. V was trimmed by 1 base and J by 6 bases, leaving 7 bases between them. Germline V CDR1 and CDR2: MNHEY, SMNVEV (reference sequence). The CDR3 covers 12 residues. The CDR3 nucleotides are TGTGCCAGCAGTTTATTAGACGGCGAGCAGTACTTC. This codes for CASSLLDGEQYF.

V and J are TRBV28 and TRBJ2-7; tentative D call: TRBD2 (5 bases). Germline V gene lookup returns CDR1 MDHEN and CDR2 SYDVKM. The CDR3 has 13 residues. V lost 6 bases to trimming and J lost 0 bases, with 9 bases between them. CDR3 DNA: TGTGCCAGCAGGAACGGGGTCTCCTACGAGCAGTACTTC. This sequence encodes CASRNGVSYEQYF.

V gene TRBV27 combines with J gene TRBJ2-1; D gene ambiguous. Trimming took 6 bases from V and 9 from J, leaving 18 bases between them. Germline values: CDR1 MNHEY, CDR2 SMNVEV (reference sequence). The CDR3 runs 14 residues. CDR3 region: CASSTHRATGEQFF. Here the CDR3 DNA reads TGTGCCAGCAGCACTCACCGGGCTACGGGTGAGCAGTTCTTC.

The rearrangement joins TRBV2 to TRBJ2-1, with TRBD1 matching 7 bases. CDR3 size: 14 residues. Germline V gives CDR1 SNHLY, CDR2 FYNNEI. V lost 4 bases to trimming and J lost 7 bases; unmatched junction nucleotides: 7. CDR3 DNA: TGTGCCAGCAGTGGCCGACAGGGTGCGAATGAGCAGTTCTTC. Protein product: CASSGRQGANEQFF. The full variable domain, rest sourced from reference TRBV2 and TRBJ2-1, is EPEVTQTPSHQVTQMGQEVILRCVPISNHLYFYWYRQILGQKVEFLVSFYNNEISEKSEIFDDQFSVERPDGSNFTLKIRSTKLEDSAMYFCASSGRQGANEQFFGPGTRLTVL.

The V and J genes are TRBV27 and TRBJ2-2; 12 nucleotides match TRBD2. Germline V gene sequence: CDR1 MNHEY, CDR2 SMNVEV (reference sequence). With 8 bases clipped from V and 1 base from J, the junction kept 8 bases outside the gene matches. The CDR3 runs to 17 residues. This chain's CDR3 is CASSALAGGGNTGELFF. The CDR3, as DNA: TGTGCCAGCTCGGCACTAGCGGGAGGTGGGAACACCGGGGAGCTGTTTTTT.

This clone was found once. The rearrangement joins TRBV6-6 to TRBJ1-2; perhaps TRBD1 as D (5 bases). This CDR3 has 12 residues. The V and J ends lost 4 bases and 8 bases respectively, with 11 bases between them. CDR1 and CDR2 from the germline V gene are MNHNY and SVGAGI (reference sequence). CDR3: CASSSRGTGYTF. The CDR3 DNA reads TGTGCCAGCAGTTCTAGAGGGACGGGCTACACCTTC.